These 10 T cell receptor beta chains were sequenced from one sample in a study of CD8+ T cells in alopecia areata (dated by TCRdb to 2016 to 2018). The time point label on this specimen signifies: 24 weeks on oral tofacitinib. The intended sense of this specimen's treatment or condition label: oral pan-JAK inhibitor, 5-10 mg twice daily. The library was prepared using the immunoSEQ multiplex PCR assay. To provide template for TCR sequencing, every sample had RNA extracted and reverse transcribed into cDNA. TCRdb holds this immuneACCESS table with in-frame rearrangements only. Some clones are missing; in checked studies, unresolved V genes explain under half, and the rest has no known cause. Here the sample has around 100,000 clones; 56% occur a single time. The ten biggest clones cover approximately 3.6% of the sample. The sequencing here drew on CD4+ T cells sorted from blood, taken at week 24, from a patient treated with tofacitinib. The receptors originated from a human donor with alopecia areata.

This clone was counted between two and nine times. This chain links TRBV4-3 with TRBJ2-5; no clear D gene. The germline V gene has CDR1 LGHNA and CDR2 YSLEER. V was cut by 1 base and J by 5 bases, with 14 bases left in between. There are 15 residues in the CDR3. The CDR3 reads CASSQGDSSRETQYF. The CDR3 nucleotides read TGCGCCAGCAGCCAAGGAGACTCGAGCCGGGAGACCCAGTACTTC.

The rearrangement links TRBV15 to TRBJ2-3; TRBD2 aligns across 12 bases. This CDR3 region has 14 residues. The trim removed 7 bases at V and 7 bases at J, leaving 6 bases unmatched. Germline CDR1 reads LNHNV; CDR2 reads YYDKDF (reference sequence). The CDR3 region is CATKTSGGVYTQYF. DNA of the CDR3: TGTGCCACCAAGACTAGCGGGGGCGTCTATACGCAGTATTTT.

This clone has just a few counts. This chain connects TRBV5-4 to TRBJ2-3; 8 bases are a match to TRBD2. V lost 4 bases and J lost 3; bases outside the gene matches: 10. The CDR3 extends over 16 amino acids. Germline V lookup: CDR1 SGHNT, CDR2 YYREEE (reference sequence). CDR3 sequence reads: CASSNGGDIATDTQYF. The DNA of the CDR3 is TGTGCCAGCAGCAACGGGGGGGACATCGCTACAGATACGCAGTATTTT.

V usage is TRBV5-1 and J usage is TRBJ2-3; 8 bases map to TRBD2. From germline, CDR1 is SGHRS and CDR2 YFSETQ. This CDR3 is 15 amino acids long. V dropped 1 base and J dropped 2; count of bases not matched to a gene: 3. CDR3 sequence: CASSLTSGTTDTQYF. In nucleotides, the CDR3 is TGCGCCAGCAGCTTGACTAGCGGCACCACAGATACGCAGTATTTT.

The chain uses TRBV2 and TRBJ1-1; D perhaps matches TRBD1 (6 bases). The CDR3 covers 14 residues. Per germline, CDR1 SNHLY and CDR2 FYNNEI. V was cut by 3 bases and J by 1 base, with 9 bases left in between. CDR3 protein: CASSDGQSNTEAFF. In nucleotides, the CDR3 is TGTGCCAGCAGTGATGGACAGTCGAACACTGAAGCTTTCTTT.

This clone was counted many times. V usage is TRBV14 and J usage is TRBJ1-6, with D possibly matching TRBD1 (5 bases). V lost 8 bases and J 6 bases, leaving 11 bases between the germline ends. The germline CDR1 and CDR2 sequences are SGHDN and FVKESK. CDR3 length: 13 residues. CDR3 protein: CASQGFGNSPLHF. DNA of the CDR3: TGTGCCAGCCAGGGATTTGGTAATTCACCCCTCCACTTT.

CDR3 DNA sequence: TGTGCCAGCAGCCGCGACGGACATCAGCCCCAGCATTTT. Its translation: CASSRDGHQPQHF. The chain couples TRBV6-5 to TRBJ1-5; D call uncertain. Germline V gene sequence: CDR1 MNHEY, CDR2 SVGAGI. The CDR3 runs to 13 residues. The V gene lost 6 bases and the J gene lost 5 bases, with 11 bases spanning the gap.

This chain joins TRBV29-1 and TRBJ2-3; 7 bases align to TRBD2. Germline trimming cut 8 bases from V and 4 bases from J; bases unmatched to any gene: 9. The V gene's germline CDR1 is SQVTM and CDR2 ANQGSEA. The CDR3 covers 13 residues. The CDR3 here is CSTTGEGADTQYF. The CDR3 DNA follows: TGCAGCACTACCGGGGAGGGCGCAGATACGCAGTATTTT.

A remark on this clone: In the same sample, other DNA sequences code for this CDR3. This chain uses TRBV30 with TRBJ1-2, with D possibly being TRBD1 (5 bases). CDR1 is GTSNPN, CDR2 SVGIG, per germline (reference sequence). V was pared by 5 bases and J by 4 bases, with 8 bases between. CDR3 length equals 11 residues. The CDR3: CAWSQGYGYTF. The CDR3 nucleotides read TGTGCCTGGTCCCAGGGCTATGGCTACACCTTC. Drawing the rest from reference TRBV30 and TRBJ1-2, the complete variable domain is SQTIHQWPATLVQPVGSPLSLECTVEGTSNPNLYWYRQAAGRGLQLLFYSVGIGQISSEVPQNLSASRPQDRQFILSSKKLLLSDSGFYLCAWSQGYGYTFGSGTRLTVV.

The table lists this clone with a few counts. The rearrangement joins TRBV4-1 to TRBJ2-4; D uncertain. Looked up from germline, CDR1 is MGHRA and CDR2 is YSYEKL. The CDR3 contains 19 residues. V was clipped by 4 bases and J by 0 bases, with 22 bases between them. Written as DNA, the CDR3 is TGCGCCAGCAGCCCTTGGTTGCAGTTGGTCGGTGGAGCCAAAAACATTCAGTACTTC. The encoded protein is CASSPWLQLVGGAKNIQYF.